These 17 T cell receptor beta chains were sequenced from one sample in a study of blood T cell repertoires in COVID-19. Only in-frame clones appear in the TCRdb table, and some are missing; sequencing was by immunoSEQ multiplex PCR. The table lists 35,000 to 45,000 clones, more than 90% of them singletons. The sequencing input was peripheral blood. Receptors were obtained from a woman at least 80 years old with acute or convalescent COVID-19.

CDR3 coding DNA: TGTGCCAGCAGTTTACAGGGAGGTGGGGGCTACACCTTC. Protein: CASSLQGGGGYTF. The V and J genes are TRBV12-3 or TRBV12-4 and TRBJ1-2, with D possibly matching TRBD1 (5 bases). With 2 bases removed from V and 8 bases from J, the gap between germline ends came to 12 bases. This CDR3 has 13 amino acids.

The gene calls are TRBV2 and TRBJ1-5, with D unclear. Germline assignment: CDR1 SNHLY and CDR2 FYNNEI. The CDR3 runs 15 residues. Trimming stripped 4 bases from V and 6 bases from J, with 16 bases between. This chain's CDR3 is CASSGDRNAGQPQHF. In nucleotides, the CDR3 is TGTGCCAGCAGTGGTGACCGTAATGCGGGTCAGCCCCAGCATTTT.

The chain carries TRBV5-1 and TRBJ2-2; 11 nucleotides agree with TRBD2. V was clipped by 4 bases and J by 5 bases; unmatched bases: 7. Germline CDR1 SGHRS, CDR2 YFSETQ. The CDR3 is made up of 16 amino acids. This CDR3 reads CASSQLAGAQTGELFF. CDR3 DNA: TGCGCCAGCAGCCAACTAGCGGGGGCGCAAACCGGGGAGCTGTTTTTT.

This sequence joins TRBV28 and TRBJ2-3, with a weak D call TRBD2 (5 bases). Trimming took 10 bases from V and 4 from J, leaving 15 bases between them. From germline, CDR1 is MDHEN and CDR2 SYDVKM. The CDR3 contains 13 residues. Here the CDR3 reads CATLVRGADTQYF. CDR3 sequence (DNA): TGTGCCACTTTGGTACGGGGAGCAGATACGCAGTATTTT.

The chain combines TRBV20-1 with TRBJ1-2, with D perhaps TRBD1 (5 bases). The germline V gene encodes CDR1 DFQATT and CDR2 SNEGSKA (reference sequence). Trimming removed 3 bases from V and 3 bases from J, with 20 bases in between. This CDR3 region has 16 residues. The CDR3 nucleotides are TGCAGTGCTAGTCGCAACGGGGGAGGGGTTGACTATGGCTACACCTTC. Translation gives CSASRNGGGVDYGYTF.

The chain links TRBV27 to TRBJ1-4, with 7 bases lining up with TRBD1. V shed 5 bases, J shed 3 bases, and the junction held 6 bases outside the gene matches. The CDR3 contains 15 residues. The germline V gene encodes CDR1 MNHEY and CDR2 SMNVEV (reference sequence). In nucleotides, the CDR3 is TGTGCCAGCAGTCCCAACAGGGGACCTAATGAAAAACTGTTTTTT. This translates into CASSPNRGPNEKLFF.

V gene TRBV5-1 combines with J gene TRBJ2-2, with 8 bases that match TRBD1. The junction had 5 bases not matched to a gene; V was cut back by 7 bases and J by 0 bases. The CDR3 loop spans 15 amino acids. The germline CDR1 and CDR2 sequences are SGHRS and YFSETQ. The CDR3 spells CASGYRGTNTGELFF. CDR3 DNA: TGCGCCAGCGGGTACAGGGGGACGAACACCGGGGAGCTGTTTTTT.

This chain joins TRBV19 and TRBJ1-1; TRBD1 agrees at 8 bases. V gave up 5 bases and J gave up 0 bases; unmatched junction bases: 8. Germline V gene data show CDR1 as LNHDA and CDR2 as SQIVND (reference sequence). The CDR3 is 16 amino acids. The chain's CDR3 is CASSGPTGAMNTEAFF. DNA for the CDR3: TGTGCCAGTAGTGGCCCGACAGGGGCCATGAACACTGAAGCTTTCTTT.

This chain connects TRBV18 to TRBJ1-4; TRBD1 matches 7 bases. The germline gives CDR1 KGHSH, CDR2 LQKENI. This CDR3 is built from 18 residues. Trimming cost V 3 bases and J 0 bases; bases outside gene matches: 10. The CDR3 sequence: CASSPYGQAIATNEKLFF. The DNA of the CDR3 is TGTGCCAGCTCACCTTACGGACAGGCAATAGCAACTAATGAAAAACTGTTTTTT.

This chain links TRBV6-5 with TRBJ1-1; possible D gene TRBD1, 6 bases. This CDR3 is built from 15 residues. Germline loops: CDR1 MNHEY, CDR2 SVGAGI. V gave up 6 bases and J gave up 2 bases, with 16 bases separating them. The DNA for the CDR3 is TGTGCCAGCAGCCCCGGGGGGGCCCTCAACACTGAAGCTTTCTTT. Its protein is CASSPGGALNTEAFF.

DNA for the CDR3: TGCGCCAGCAGCTTAAGAACAGCGGGGGGGCACAATGAGCAGTTCTTC. It is translated as CASSLRTAGGHNEQFF. The J gene is TRBJ2-1, the V gene TRBV5-1; 10 bases are shared with TRBD2. Trimming removed 2 bases from V and 5 bases from J; junction bases left unmatched: 7. The CDR3 runs 16 residues. Germline CDR1 reads SGHRS; CDR2 reads YFSETQ.

V and J are TRBV9 and TRBJ1-4, with TRBD1 matching 9 bases. The CDR3 runs 16 residues. Germline-derived CDR1 and CDR2 are SGDLS and YYNGEE. With V trimmed by 3 bases and J by 5 bases, 8 bases remained unmatched. The DNA of the CDR3 is TGTGCCAGCAGCGGAGGAGCCGGGACAGGGAATGAAAAACTGTTTTTT. Translation: CASSGGAGTGNEKLFF.

The J gene is TRBJ2-7, the V gene TRBV2, with no clear D. CDR1 and CDR2 (germline): SNHLY, FYNNEI. V was shortened by 3 bases and J by 3 bases, with 6 bases between the two germline ends. This CDR3 is 12 amino acids long. CDR3 nucleotide sequence: TGTGCCAGCAGTGATAGAGTCTACGAGCAGTACTTC. Amino acids: CASSDRVYEQYF.

The chain has TRBV6-6 and TRBJ1-1, with D possibly TRBD1 on 6 matching bases. The germline CDR1 and CDR2 sequences are MNHNY and SVGAGI (reference sequence). This CDR3 contains 16 residues. Between the trimmed V and J ends, which lost 4 bases and 4 bases, there was a span of 19 bases. CDR3: CASSFAYRVGVTEAFF. The CDR3 DNA reads TGTGCCAGCAGTTTCGCCTACAGGGTAGGGGTCACTGAAGCTTTCTTT.

The chain has TRBV7-2 and TRBJ2-7; 7 bases map to TRBD2. This CDR3 has 16 amino acids. Germline CDR1 SGHTA, CDR2 FQGNSA. Unmatched junction bases numbered 6, after V lost 1 base and J lost 0 bases. CDR3 in amino acids: CASSLGSGVPSYEQYF. The DNA of the CDR3 is TGTGCCAGCAGCTTAGGGAGCGGGGTGCCCTCCTACGAGCAGTACTTC.

The rearrangement uses TRBV6-4 and TRBJ2-3, with 10 nucleotides matching TRBD2. Unmatched junction bases numbered 3, after V lost 3 bases and J lost 6 bases. In germline, CDR1 is MRHNA, CDR2 SNTAGT. The CDR3 length is 14 residues. The CDR3 region is CASSDSGLADTQYF. CDR3 nucleotide sequence: TGTGCCAGCAGTGATTCGGGACTAGCGGATACGCAGTATTTT.

The CDR3 sequence is CASSPLATETQYF. Here the CDR3 DNA reads TGTGCCAGCAGCCCCCTAGCGACGGAGACCCAGTACTTC. This chain joins TRBV9 and TRBJ2-5; a weak D match, TRBD2 (6 bases). V lost 4 bases to trimming and J lost 5 bases, with 12 bases between them. CDR3 size: 13 residues. Germline V gene data show CDR1 as SGDLS and CDR2 as YYNGEE.